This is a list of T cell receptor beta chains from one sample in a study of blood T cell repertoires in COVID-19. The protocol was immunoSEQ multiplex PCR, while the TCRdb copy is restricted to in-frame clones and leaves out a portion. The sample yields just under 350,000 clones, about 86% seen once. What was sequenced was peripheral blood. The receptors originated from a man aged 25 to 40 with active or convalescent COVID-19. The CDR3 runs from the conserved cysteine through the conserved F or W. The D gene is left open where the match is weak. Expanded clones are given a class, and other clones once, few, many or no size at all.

CAWSRLAGSYEQYF	TGTGCCTGGAGTCGACTAGCGGGAAGCTACGAGCAGTACTTC	NA	TRBV30	TRBJ2-7	TRBD2
CASSLDNNQPQHF	TGTGCCAGCAGCTTAGACAACAATCAGCCCCAGCATTTT	NA	TRBV7-8	TRBJ1-5	NA
CASSPHEGAEAFF	TGTGCCAGCAGCCCCCACGAGGGGGCCGAAGCTTTCTTT	NA	TRBV12-3/TRBV12-4	TRBJ1-1	TRBD1
CASSPQKNTEAFF	TGTGCCAGCTCACCGCAGAAGAACACTGAAGCTTTCTTT	NA	TRBV18	TRBJ1-1	NA
CASSSPPLDTQYF	TGTGCCAGCAGTTCCCCCCCTCTAGATACGCAGTATTTT	NA	TRBV6-1	TRBJ2-3	NA
CAISESGVVNTEAFF	TGTGCCATCAGTGAGTCAGGGGTAGTGAACACTGAAGCTTTCTTT	NA	TRBV10-3	TRBJ1-1	NA
CASSAGQGLAEAFF	TGCGCCAGCAGCGCAGGACAGGGCCTTGCTGAAGCTTTCTTT	NA	TRBV5-1	TRBJ1-1	TRBD1
CASSLRQVDGYTF	TGTGCCAGCAGTTTACGGCAGGTCGATGGCTACACCTTC	NA	TRBV12-3/TRBV12-4	TRBJ1-2	NA
CASSSSSYEQYF	TGTGCCAGCAGCTCCAGCTCCTACGAGCAGTACTTC	NA	TRBV7-2	TRBJ2-7	NA
CASSYAHTGAVHNEQFF	TGTGCCAGCAGTTACGCGCATACAGGGGCAGTCCACAATGAGCAGTTCTTC	NA	TRBV6-2/TRBV6-3	TRBJ2-1	TRBD1
CASSSGQGTDTQYF	TGTGCCAGCAGCTCTGGGCAGGGCACAGATACGCAGTATTTT	once	TRBV7-3	TRBJ2-3	NA
CASKRLAGDLNSYNEQFF	TGTGCCAGCAAAAGACTAGCGGGGGACCTTAATTCCTACAATGAGCAGTTCTTC	NA	TRBV2	TRBJ2-1	TRBD2
CATSDQKGLFNVLTF	TGTGCCACCAGTGATCAAAAGGGACTTTTCAACGTCCTGACTTTC	once	TRBV24-1	TRBJ2-6	NA
CASSGVGGDQPQHF	TGTGCCAGCAGCGGGGTCGGGGGGGATCAGCCCCAGCATTTT	NA	TRBV7-2	TRBJ1-5	NA
CASTRGGAQPQHF	TGTGCCAGCACGCGGGGGGGAGCTCAGCCCCAGCATTTT	once	TRBV12-3/TRBV12-4	TRBJ1-5	NA
CASNLAGGSYNEQFF	TGTGCCAGCAATCTAGCGGGGGGCTCCTACAATGAGCAGTTCTTC	NA	TRBV5-4	TRBJ2-1	TRBD2
CASSYGASRGRTGELFF	TGCGCCAGCAGCTATGGGGCTAGCAGGGGTAGGACCGGGGAGCTGTTTTTT	NA	TRBV4-1	TRBJ2-2	NA
CASSSRLAGGQETQYF	TGTGCCAGCAGCTCCCGACTAGCGGGGGGGCAAGAGACCCAGTACTTC	NA	TRBV4-2	TRBJ2-5	TRBD2
CAWSVAVYQPQHF	TGTGCCTGGAGTGTCGCGGTGTACCAGCCCCAGCATTTT	NA	TRBV30	TRBJ1-5	NA
CASSWGTSGGGQETQYF	TGCGCCAGCAGCTGGGGGACTAGCGGGGGAGGACAAGAGACCCAGTACTTC	once	TRBV5-1	TRBJ2-5	TRBD2
CAWKRFGLDTEAFF	TGTGCCTGGAAAAGATTCGGGTTGGACACTGAAGCTTTCTTT	NA	TRBV30	TRBJ1-1	NA
CATSFGVQPQHF	TGTGCCACCAGCTTCGGGGTTCAGCCCCAGCATTTT	NA	TRBV15	TRBJ1-5	NA
CASVGGRDRGSGYGYTF	TGTGCCAGCGTCGGGGGACGGGACAGGGGGTCTGGCTATGGCTACACCTTC	NA	TRBV27	TRBJ1-2	TRBD1
CASSLLTEFYGYTF	TGTGCCAGCAGCTTGTTGACGGAGTTCTATGGCTACACCTTC	NA	TRBV5-8	TRBJ1-2	NA
CASTRTGALTSYEQYF	TGTGCCAGCACTAGGACAGGGGCCCTGACCTCCTACGAGCAGTACTTC	NA	TRBV28	TRBJ2-7	TRBD1
CASSSDRSPLGSPLHF	TGTGCCAGCAGCTCGGACAGGTCCCCACTGGGGTCACCCCTCCACTTT	NA	TRBV7-8	TRBJ1-6	TRBD1
CASSPTAGNNYGYTF	TGTGCCAGCAGCCCTACGGCAGGTAATAACTATGGCTACACCTTC	NA	TRBV9	TRBJ1-2	NA
CASSPPGGRGSPLHF	TGTGCCAGCTCACCGCCCGGGGGGCGAGGATCACCCCTCCACTTT	NA	TRBV18	TRBJ1-6	NA
CASSPLFEPEELVFGYTF	TGTGCCAGCTCACCACTTTTTGAGCCGGAGGAGCTGGTTTTTGGCTACACCTTC	NA	TRBV18	TRBJ1-2	NA
CASSLGGGLDSHEQYF	TGTGCCAGCAGCCTGGGGGGGGGACTAGACTCCCACGAGCAGTACTTC	NA	TRBV5-4	TRBJ2-7	TRBD2
CASTLGLAARNEQYF	TGTGCCAGCACCCTTGGGCTAGCGGCAAGGAACGAGCAGTACTTC	NA	TRBV2	TRBJ2-7	TRBD2
CASSLLTSGGSEQYF	TGTGCCAGCAGTCTCTTGACTAGCGGGGGCTCCGAGCAGTACTTC	NA	TRBV6-5	TRBJ2-7	TRBD2
CASSPGTSRWDEQFF	TGTGCCAGCAGCCCAGGGACTAGCCGGTGGGATGAGCAGTTCTTC	NA	TRBV9	TRBJ2-1	TRBD2
CASSPEGAEAFF	TGTGCCAGCTCACCTGAGGGAGCTGAAGCTTTCTTT	few	TRBV18	TRBJ1-1	NA
CASSVEPGGSGNTIYF	TGTGCCAGCAGCGTAGAGCCGGGGGGCTCTGGAAACACCATATATTTT	NA	TRBV9	TRBJ1-3	NA
CASSSSSYEQYF	TGTGCCAGCAGTTCGAGCTCCTACGAGCAGTACTTC	NA	TRBV28	TRBJ2-7	NA
CATSRDLGRGETQYF	TGTGCCACCAGCAGAGATCTTGGGCGGGGGGAGACCCAGTACTTC	NA	TRBV15	TRBJ2-5	TRBD2
CASSPGGGRYNEQFF	TGTGCCAGCAGCCCTGGGGGCGGGAGGTACAATGAGCAGTTCTTC	NA	TRBV7-3	TRBJ2-1	TRBD2
CASSQGLPGQGGSEQYF	TGCGCCAGCAGCCAGGGTTTACCGGGACAGGGCGGGTCCGAGCAGTACTTC	NA	TRBV4-3	TRBJ2-7	TRBD1
CAWSVLSGSYNEQFF	TGTGCCTGGAGTGTACTTAGCGGGTCTTACAATGAGCAGTTCTTC	NA	TRBV30	TRBJ2-1	TRBD2
CASSIGGLAASYNEQFF	TGTGCCAGCAGCATTGGGGGACTAGCGGCATCCTACAATGAGCAGTTCTTC	NA	TRBV5-4	TRBJ2-1	TRBD2
CASSTTGLYNSPLHF	TGTGCCAGCAGCACCACGGGACTGTATAATTCACCCCTCCACTTT	NA	TRBV7-2	TRBJ1-6	NA
CASSTQTLAGGETQYF	TGCGCCAGCAGCACCCAAACGTTGGCGGGGGGAGAGACCCAGTACTTC	once	TRBV5-1	TRBJ2-5	TRBD2
CASSLSDSGRGGETQYF	TGTGCCAGCAGTTTAAGCGATAGCGGGAGGGGAGGAGAGACCCAGTACTTC	NA	TRBV28	TRBJ2-5	TRBD2
CASSLWSGFNQPQHF	TGTGCCAGCAGTTTATGGTCAGGATTTAATCAGCCCCAGCATTTT	NA	TRBV27	TRBJ1-5	NA
CATSESGGAKNIQYF	TGTGCCACCAGTGAGTCAGGGGGGGCCAAAAACATTCAGTACTTC	NA	TRBV24-1	TRBJ2-4	NA
CASSARDTLYEQYF	TGCGCCAGCAGCGCCCGGGACACTCTCTACGAGCAGTACTTC	NA	TRBV5-1	TRBJ2-7	NA
CASNGLAGDEQYF	TGTGCCAGTAACGGGCTAGCGGGGGACGAGCAGTACTTC	NA	TRBV19	TRBJ2-7	TRBD2
CASNSGVATGELFF	TGTGCCAGCAACTCAGGGGTCGCGACCGGGGAGCTGTTTTTT	NA	TRBV7-8	TRBJ2-2	NA